The source of this TCR beta chain is a study of T-cell reconstitution after alpha-beta-depleted transplantation in children. Trimming pared 0 bases from V and 0 bases from J, leaving 15 bases between. Looked up from germline, CDR1 is DFQATT and CDR2 is SNEGSKA (reference sequence). This CDR3 is built from 16 residues. This clonotype was seen ten or more times. Molecular barcoding with unique molecular identifiers was used for the TCRbeta library. TCRdb used MiXCR to reprocess the PCR reads, holding one entry per CDR3 protein. Among hundreds of thousands of distinct CDR3 sequences listed, roughly 15% were seen once.

Here the sequenced sample was PBMCs from the stem cell graft donor, taken from the stem cell graft. The chain is built from TRBV20-1 and TRBJ2-7; no definite D call. The TCR sequence derives from a human donor who donated a stem cell graft to a child with acute myeloid leukemia. CDR3 protein: CSARDQEFQSSYEQYV. DNA of the CDR3: TGCAGTGCTAGAGATCAAGAGTTTCAGAGCTCCTACGAGCAGTACGTC.